This TCR beta chain stems from a study of response to subunit inactivated influenza vaccine. A few counts support this clonotype. Via MiXCR, TCRdb re-called the RT-PCR reads, giving one row per CDR3 protein. The sample shows roughly 500,000 distinct CDR3 sequences, more than 15% of them seen only once. CDR1 is DFQATT, CDR2 SNEGSKA, per germline (reference sequence). The CDR3 consists of 12 residues. V was pared by 3 bases and J by 10 bases, with 8 bases of the junction left unmatched. This clonotype originated in a man aged 50-75 years who received an inactivated influenza vaccine. This specimen was CD4+ T cells sorted from PBMCs, taken about 24 months after vaccination. The chain links TRBV20-1 to TRBJ1-1, with 7 bases identical to TRBD1. CDR3 nucleotide sequence: TGCAGTGCTAGGGGTAGACAGGGTGGAGCTTTCTTT. It translates to CSARGRQGGAFF.